This T cell receptor (beta chain) was identified during a study of T cell changes during pregnancy in multiple sclerosis. Per the germline V gene, CDR1 is SGDLS and CDR2 is YYNGEE. The germline V and J ends were trimmed by 0 bases and 0 bases, with 5 bases remaining between them. The CDR3 sequence is 14 residues long. Libraries were prepared by immunoSEQ multiplex PCR; TCRdb keeps only in-frame clonotypes and omits some of them. The sample records roughly 64,000 clones, approximately 91% being singletons. The starting material was peripheral blood, obtained in the second trimester of pregnancy. V gene TRBV9 combines with J gene TRBJ2-3; D is undetermined. This sequence originates from a female donor with multiple sclerosis, enrolled in a pregnancy study. CDR3 DNA sequence: TGTGCCAGCAGCGTAGACGAGAGCACAGATACGCAGTATTTT. This encodes CASSVDESTDTQYF.